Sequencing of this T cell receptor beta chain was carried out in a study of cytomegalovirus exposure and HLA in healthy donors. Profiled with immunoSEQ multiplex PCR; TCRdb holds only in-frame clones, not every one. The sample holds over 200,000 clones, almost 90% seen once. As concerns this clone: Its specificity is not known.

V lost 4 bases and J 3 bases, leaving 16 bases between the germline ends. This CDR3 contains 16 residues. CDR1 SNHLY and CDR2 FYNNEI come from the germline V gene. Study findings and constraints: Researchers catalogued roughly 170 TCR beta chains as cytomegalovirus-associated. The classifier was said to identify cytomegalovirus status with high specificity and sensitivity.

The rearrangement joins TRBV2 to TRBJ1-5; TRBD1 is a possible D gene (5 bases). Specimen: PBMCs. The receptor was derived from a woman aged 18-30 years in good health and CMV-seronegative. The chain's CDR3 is CASSAKGLLFNQPQHF. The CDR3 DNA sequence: TGTGCCAGCAGTGCCAAGGGGCTCTTGTTCAATCAGCCCCAGCATTTT.